These T cell receptor beta chains were read from a single sample in a study of blood T cell repertoires in COVID-19. The method was immunoSEQ multiplex PCR; TCRdb's version includes in-frame clones alone and lacks a portion of them. The sample contains under 100,000 clones, around 87% of which appear only once. The specimen sequenced was peripheral blood. The receptors come from a male donor with acute or convalescent COVID-19. Both conserved end residues are part of each CDR3. A D gene is named only where the DNA matches it firmly. The size of a clone is reported for some rows only, either as once, few or many, or as a class for expanded clones.

TGTGCCAGCAATCCTCCCGGTGCGGTCGGGGGCACTGAAGCTTTCTTT	CASNPPGAVGGTEAFF	TRBV9	TRBJ1-1	-	-
TGTGCCAGCTCACCAGGGGTATCAGGGGGCGGCAATGAGCAGTTCTTC	CASSPGVSGGGNEQFF	TRBV18	TRBJ2-1	-	TRBD1
TGTGCCAGCAGTGACATTCCAGGGGTCGGCGAGCAGTACTTC	CASSDIPGVGEQYF	TRBV6-4	TRBJ2-7	-	-
TGTGCCAGCAGTGAAGGTGGGGGCCCCAACAATGAGCAGTTCTTC	CASSEGGGPNNEQFF	TRBV6-1	TRBJ2-1	-	-
TGTGCCAGTAGTATGAGGGCGGCGGAGCAGTACTTC	CASSMRAAEQYF	TRBV19	TRBJ2-7	-	-
TGTGCCAGCAGTTCACCGGGACAGGGGGCAATTCAGCCCCAGCATTTT	CASSSPGQGAIQPQHF	TRBV28	TRBJ1-5	once	TRBD1
TGTGCCAGTAGGCAATGGGACAGTGAAAAACTGTTTTTT	CASRQWDSEKLFF	TRBV19	TRBJ1-4	-	TRBD1
TGTGCCAGCAGGGTCACTAGCGGGGGGGCTAAGAATGAGCAGTTCTTC	CASRVTSGGAKNEQFF	TRBV2	TRBJ2-1	-	TRBD2
TGTGCCAGCACCCCCGAGCGGGGCCACTCCTACGAGCAGTACTTC	CASTPERGHSYEQYF	TRBV3-1/TRBV3-2	TRBJ2-7	once	TRBD2
TGTGCCACCAGCGACGGGGGGCTAGGGGAAACTGAAGCTTTCTTT	CATSDGGLGETEAFF	TRBV24-1	TRBJ1-1	-	-
TGTGCCAGCAGCGCCACAGGGGGTGTTCAGTACTTC	CASSATGGVQYF	TRBV27	TRBJ2-4	-	TRBD1
TGTGCCAGCAGTTTTGATTCTCGGAGGTCTGGAAACACCATATATTTT	CASSFDSRRSGNTIYF	TRBV28	TRBJ1-3	-	-
TGCGCCAGCAGCCAAGCTGTGACAGGGGCCCCGAACACTGAAGCTTTCTTT	CASSQAVTGAPNTEAFF	TRBV4-1	TRBJ1-1	-	TRBD1
TGTGCCAGCAGTCTGGGGTGGGGGGCCTACAATGAGCAGTTCTTC	CASSLGWGAYNEQFF	TRBV7-8	TRBJ2-1	-	-
TGTGCCAGCAGTGGGATGAGGGTTGGTCCACCCCTCCACTTT	CASSGMRVGPPLHF	TRBV2	TRBJ1-6	-	-
TGTGCCAGTAATACAGGGTCGATGAGCAATCAGCCCCAGCATTTT	CASNTGSMSNQPQHF	TRBV19	TRBJ1-5	once	-
TGTGCCAGCAGCGTAGCCCTACAGGGGTCTGGAAACACCATATATTTT	CASSVALQGSGNTIYF	TRBV9	TRBJ1-3	-	TRBD1
TGTGCCAGTAGTAGCAGGGTTGGTGAAAAACTGTTTTTT	CASSSRVGEKLFF	TRBV19	TRBJ1-4	-	-
TGTACTAGCGGGAAAGGAACAGATACGCAGTATTTT	CTSGKGTDTQYF	TRBV6-6	TRBJ2-3	-	TRBD2
TGTGCCAGCAGCCAAGATCTAGGCTACACCGGGGAGCTGTTTTTT	CASSQDLGYTGELFF	TRBV4-2	TRBJ2-2	-	-
TGTGCCAGCAGCTTATCTCCAGCTGGGCTCGGCACAGATACGCAGTATTTT	CASSLSPAGLGTDTQYF	TRBV11-2	TRBJ2-3	-	-
TGTGCCAGCAGTTTCGGGGGCGGGGGCCAGCCCCAGCATTTT	CASSFGGGGQPQHF	TRBV2	TRBJ1-5	-	-
TGTGCCTGGCAGGGGATTGGAAACACCATATATTTT	CAWQGIGNTIYF	TRBV30	TRBJ1-3	-	-
TGTGCCAGCAGCGTAACCGGACTATCGAACACCGGGGAGCTGTTTTTT	CASSVTGLSNTGELFF	TRBV9	TRBJ2-2	once	-
TGCGCCAGCAAAGTCCTAGCGGAATACAATGAGCAGTTCTTC	CASKVLAEYNEQFF	TRBV5-1	TRBJ2-1	-	TRBD2
TGTGCCAGCAGCCCGACCACAGGGGGGGCCCAGCATTTT	CASSPTTGGAQHF	TRBV6-2/TRBV6-3	TRBJ1-5	-	TRBD1
TGTGCCAGTACCCAGCGGGGGGCTGACACTGAAGCTTTCTTT	CASTQRGADTEAFF	TRBV19	TRBJ1-1	-	-
TGTGCCACCAGTGATTTGAGTAGGGACTTAGCACCCTACGAGCAGTACTTC	CATSDLSRDLAPYEQYF	TRBV24-1	TRBJ2-7	-	-
TGTGCCAGCACCCTATTGGGGGAGCTGTTTTTT	CASTLLGELFF	TRBV12-3/TRBV12-4	TRBJ2-2	-	-
TGTGCCAGCAGCTTGGGGGGGTACACAGATACGCAGTATTTT	CASSLGGYTDTQYF	TRBV7-3	TRBJ2-3	once	TRBD2
TGTGCCAGCAGCCTCCAGGAGACCCAGTACTTC	CASSLQETQYF	TRBV5-5	TRBJ2-5	-	-
TGTGCCAGCAGTTTTTCCGGTATGAACACTGAAGCTTTCTTT	CASSFSGMNTEAFF	TRBV28	TRBJ1-1	-	-
TGTGCCAGCAGCCCCGGCGGGACTAGCGACCCCGAGGGGGAGACCCAGTACTTC	CASSPGGTSDPEGETQYF	TRBV5-8	TRBJ2-5	-	TRBD2
TGTGCCAGCTGGGCCTCTGGGGCCAACGTCCTGACTTTC	CASWASGANVLTF	TRBV6-6	TRBJ2-6	-	-
TGTGCCAGCAGCTCGGACAGGTCCACTACGCAGTATTTT	CASSSDRSTTQYF	TRBV7-2	TRBJ2-3	-	TRBD1
TGTGCCAGCAGCCAACAGGGGACCACCGGGGAGCTGTTTTTT	CASSQQGTTGELFF	TRBV3-1/TRBV3-2	TRBJ2-2	once	-
TGTGCCAGCTCAGTAAACAGGGATGGGACTGAAGCTTTCTTT	CASSVNRDGTEAFF	TRBV18	TRBJ1-1	-	-
TGCGCCAGCAGGGGACTAGCAAGCCAAGAGACCCAGTACTTC	CASRGLASQETQYF	TRBV10-2	TRBJ2-5	-	TRBD2
TGTGCCAGTAGTATAGGTGGTCAGATTAGCAATCAGCCCCAGCATTTT	CASSIGGQISNQPQHF	TRBV19	TRBJ1-5	-	-
TGTGCCAGTAGTACACGACAGGGCTCAGATACGCAGTATTTT	CASSTRQGSDTQYF	TRBV19	TRBJ2-3	-	TRBD1
TGTGCCAGCAGCTTAGCCCAAAACTATGGCTACACCTTC	CASSLAQNYGYTF	TRBV7-9	TRBJ1-2	few	-
TGCGCCAGCAGCTTGGTGGCTAGCGGGGGTCTATACAATGAGCAGTTCTTC	CASSLVASGGLYNEQFF	TRBV5-1	TRBJ2-1	-	TRBD2
TGTGCCAGCAGTTACCCGGGAACAGGGGCTGGCAATGAGCAGTTCTTC	CASSYPGTGAGNEQFF	TRBV6-5	TRBJ2-1	-	TRBD1
TGTGCCAGTAGCGCCGGGGTGGTCGGGGAGCTGTTTTTT	CASSAGVVGELFF	TRBV19	TRBJ2-2	-	-
TGTGCCAGCAGTTCGGGACTGCTCAATCAGCCCCAGCATTTT	CASSSGLLNQPQHF	TRBV27	TRBJ1-5	-	-
TGTGCCAGTAGTATCCAGATCAATCAGCCCCAGCATTTT	CASSIQINQPQHF	TRBV19	TRBJ1-5	-	-
TGCAGCGTACCCGGGACTAGCGGGGGCCAAGAGACCCAGTACTTC	CSVPGTSGGQETQYF	TRBV29-1	TRBJ2-5	-	TRBD2
TGTGCCAGCAGCGCCCTCGGGACAGGGGCCTACGAGCAGTACTTC	CASSALGTGAYEQYF	TRBV9	TRBJ2-7	-	TRBD1
TGCAGCGTTGCAGGGGTCAGGGACACAGATACGCAGTATTTT	CSVAGVRDTDTQYF	TRBV29-1	TRBJ2-3	-	-
TGTGCCAGCTCACCTCAGGGGTTAGTTATGAACACTGAAGCTTTCTTT	CASSPQGLVMNTEAFF	TRBV18	TRBJ1-1	-	-